These T cell receptor beta chains were read from a single sample in a study of shared clonotypes between healthy human individuals. Some clones are missing from TCRdb's copy, which holds only in-frame ones; the method was immunoSEQ multiplex PCR. The data show approximately 350,000 clones, 95% to 97% seen once. Material for sequencing was memory CD8+ T cells sorted from blood. These receptors all come from a young man in good health. CDR3s include the opening cysteine and the closing phenylalanine or tryptophan. A D gene is named only where the DNA matches it firmly. Clone size is shown for a subset of rows, as once, few, many or a class of expanded clone.

.	.	TRBV7-2	TRBJ1-2	TGTGCCAGCAGCCCTCGGGACGGAGCAGGGGGCTACACCTTC	CASSPRDGAGGYTF
.	.	TRBV9	TRBJ2-1	TGTGCCAGCAGCGTAGAGGGGTCTTCTTTTAAGCGCCAGTTCTTC	CASSVEGSSFKRQFF
once	.	TRBV10-3	TRBJ1-4	TGTGCCATCGGTTCAGGTATTAATGAAAAACTGTTTTTT	CAIGSGINEKLFF
.	.	TRBV27	TRBJ1-2	TGTGCCAGCAGTGGCGACGGGGGCTATGGCTACACCTTC	CASSGDGGYGYTF
once	.	TRBV2	TRBJ2-5	TGTGCCGGGGCCCCGGGACTGAGCCAAGAGACCCAGTACTTC	CAGAPGLSQETQYF
.	.	TRBV7-9	TRBJ1-1	TGTGCCAGCAGACTGGCCGCTACTGAAGCTTTCTTT	CASRLAATEAFF
.	.	TRBV10-3	TRBJ2-3	TGTGCCACCGGAAGGCCCGGGAACGCAGATACGCAGTATTTT	CATGRPGNADTQYF
once	.	TRBV5-1	TRBJ2-1	TGCGCCAGCAGCCCATGGCCCGGGAAGGTTGAGCAGTTCTTC	CASSPWPGKVEQFF
.	.	TRBV19	TRBJ1-5	TGTGCCAGTAGTGAGTCCCAGAGGGGAAATCAGCCCCAGCATTTT	CASSESQRGNQPQHF
.	.	TRBV27	TRBJ1-1	TGTGCCAGCAAGCGGAACACTGAAGCTTTCTTT	CASKRNTEAFF
.	.	TRBV27	TRBJ2-7	TGTGCCAGCAGTTTGAGGGTCTCCTACGAGCAGTACTTC	CASSLRVSYEQYF
.	.	TRBV28	TRBJ1-5	TGTGCCAGCAGTTTAGGCGAGGGGCCCCAGCATTTT	CASSLGEGPQHF
.	TRBD2	TRBV20-1	TRBJ2-7	TGCAGTGGACTAGCGGCCTACGAGCAGTACTTC	CSGLAAYEQYF
.	.	TRBV10-3	TRBJ2-7	TGTGCCACCGAAGAACAGGGGAGGTACGAGCAGTACTTC	CATEEQGRYEQYF
.	.	TRBV5-4	TRBJ2-7	TGTGCCAGCAGCTCCGGGTGGAACTACGAGCAGTACTTC	CASSSGWNYEQYF
.	.	TRBV11-2	TRBJ2-1	TGTGCCAGCAGCATCCGGGACCAAAACAATGAGCAGTTCTTC	CASSIRDQNNEQFF
.	.	TRBV7-9	TRBJ2-1	TGTGCCAGCAGCTTCTACAATGAGCAGTTCTTC	CASSFYNEQFF
once	TRBD1	TRBV29-1	TRBJ2-7	TGCAGCGTCCGGGACAGAACCTACGAGCAGTACTTC	CSVRDRTYEQYF
.	TRBD1	TRBV6-6	TRBJ1-5	TGTGCCAGCAGTTACCACAGGGGAGGAAATCAGCCCCAGCATTTT	CASSYHRGGNQPQHF
.	TRBD1	TRBV10-3	TRBJ2-2	TGTGCCATCAGTCCCGGGACAGGGAACACCGGGGAGCTGTTTTTT	CAISPGTGNTGELFF
.	TRBD2	TRBV10-3	TRBJ2-7	TGTGCCATCAGTGAGTCGGGCGGGAGAGTCCACGAGCAGTACTTC	CAISESGGRVHEQYF
.	.	TRBV4-1	TRBJ1-5	TGCGCCAGCAGCCAGGTATCGGACAGCCTTTTTAGGCCCCAGCATTTT	CASSQVSDSLFRPQHF
.	TRBD1	TRBV30	TRBJ1-3	TGTGCCTGGAGGAGACAGGGAACGCTAGGAAACACCATATATTTT	CAWRRQGTLGNTIYF
.	.	TRBV2	TRBJ2-7	TGTGCCAGCAGCCCCGACAACTCCTACGAGCAGTACTTC	CASSPDNSYEQYF
.	.	TRBV28	TRBJ2-6	TGTGCCAGCAGTTTTTACCTATCTGGGGCCAACGTCCTGACTTTC	CASSFYLSGANVLTF
.	.	TRBV30	TRBJ1-1	TGTGCCTGGGCCGCCCTCCGTACAGGGAAGTCTTTCTTT	CAWAALRTGKSFF
.	.	TRBV7-3	TRBJ2-2	TGTGCCAGCAGCTTAAGGGGAAACACCGGGGAGCTGTTTTTT	CASSLRGNTGELFF
.	.	TRBV5-1	TRBJ1-1	TGCGCCAGCAGCTTCACGGCACTTCGGATCTCTGAAGCTTTCTTT	CASSFTALRISEAFF